These 22 T cell receptor beta chains came from one sample sequenced in a study of cytomegalovirus exposure and HLA in healthy donors. PCR was performed using 60 Vbeta and 13 Jbeta primers. The repertoire was sequenced with immunoSEQ multiplex PCR; TCRdb's copy has only in-frame clones and lacks some. The data contain under 200,000 clones, 87% of them singletons. Sequences were obtained from PBMCs. These receptors all come from a woman aged 25 to 39 in good health and CMV-seronegative.

J is TRBJ2-5 and V is TRBV16; the D gene is possibly TRBD2 (6 bases). The length of the CDR3 is 14 residues. V gave up 4 bases and J gave up 1 base, with 10 bases separating them. The V gene's germline CDR1 is KGHSY and CDR2 FQNENV. The CDR3 sequence is CASSPRGGQETQYF. The CDR3 DNA is TGTGCCAGCAGCCCCCGGGGAGGCCAAGAGACCCAGTACTTC.

This clone has only one observation. The chain is built from TRBV29-1 and TRBJ2-1, with a possible D match to TRBD2 (5 bases). In germline, CDR1 is SQVTM, CDR2 ANQGSEA. CDR3 length: 11 amino acids. Between the trimmed V and J ends, which lost 7 bases and 2 bases, there was a span of 6 bases. CDR3 sequence: CSGRTYNEQFF. The DNA for the CDR3 is TGCAGCGGGAGGACCTACAATGAGCAGTTCTTC.

Note on this clone: A junction end diverges from the germline sequence, so it may reflect a read error. The chain employs TRBV10-3 and TRBJ1-2; no reliable D call. The CDR3 consists of 13 residues. CDR1 is ENHRY and CDR2 is SYGVKD in the germline V gene. The CDR3 DNA reads TGTGCCATCAGTGATTCGGCAGACTATGCCTACACCTTC. Amino acids: CAISDSADYAYTF.

The V call is TRBV19, the J call TRBJ1-2; D is perhaps TRBD1 (6 bases). The CDR3 totals 13 residues. Trimming took off 5 bases at V and 6 bases at J, with 13 bases between the two ends. Germline V gene sequence: CDR1 LNHDA, CDR2 SQIVND (reference sequence). DNA of the CDR3: TGTGCCAGTAGTCCACAGGGATTCGATGGCTACACCTTC. Translation: CASSPQGFDGYTF.

This clone showed up just once. The chain carries TRBV14 and TRBJ1-6, with TRBD1 identical over 7 bases. V trimming: 5 bases; J trimming: 6 bases; junction bases outside the gene matches: 10. Germline V gene lookup returns CDR1 SGHDN and CDR2 FVKESK. CDR3 length: 16 residues. The DNA of the CDR3 is TGTGCCAGCAGCACGCGGACAGGTTGGAGTAATTCACCCCTCCACTTT. Protein sequence: CASSTRTGWSNSPLHF.

The chain combines TRBV5-4 with TRBJ2-1, with TRBD1 identical over 8 bases. The V gene's germline CDR1 is SGHNT and CDR2 YYREEE (reference sequence). The trim removed 4 bases at V and 2 bases at J, leaving 8 bases unmatched. The CDR3 covers 16 residues. The CDR3 region is CASSPFRDRPYNEQFF. The CDR3 coding sequence is TGTGCCAGCAGCCCATTCCGGGACAGGCCCTACAATGAGCAGTTCTTC.

The CDR3 nucleotides read TGTGCCATCAGGCTAGCGGGAGCCTCAGATACGCAGTATTTT. It yields the protein CAIRLAGASDTQYF. V gene TRBV10-3 combines with J gene TRBJ2-3, with 10 bases matching TRBD2. V lost 6 bases, J lost 4 bases, and 4 bases stayed unmatched. This CDR3 contains 14 residues. CDR1 is ENHRY and CDR2 is SYGVKD in the germline V gene.

The chain has TRBV28 and TRBJ1-1, with D possibly TRBD1 on 6 matching bases. From germline, CDR1 is MDHEN and CDR2 SYDVKM. The CDR3 has 13 residues. Trimming left V 6 bases short and J 7 bases short, with 15 bases between. The CDR3 coding sequence is TGTGCCAGCAGCCCTTTACAGGGAAATGAAGCTTTCTTT. Protein product: CASSPLQGNEAFF.

This clone has a handful of counts. At one of its ends the junction is not consistent with the germline gene, which may arise from a read error. Other DNA sequences in the sample encode the same CDR3. J is TRBJ1-6 and V is TRBV7-9; D perhaps matches TRBD1 (6 bases). The CDR3 is 17 amino acids. Germline-derived CDR1 and CDR2 are SEHNR and FQNEAQ (reference sequence). Here the CDR3 reads CATRGGPISSYNSPLHF. CDR3 nucleotide sequence: TGTGCCACCCGCGGGGGGCCAATCAGCTCCTATAATTCCCCCCTCCACTTT.

The rearrangement links TRBV5-1 to TRBJ2-7; possible D gene TRBD1, 5 bases. The CDR3 has 14 amino acids. With 0 bases removed from V and 2 bases from J, the gap between germline ends came to 9 bases. CDR1 is SGHRS, CDR2 YFSETQ, per germline. The CDR3 sequence: CASSLDDRAYEQYF. The CDR3 nucleotides read TGCGCCAGCAGCTTGGATGACAGAGCCTACGAGCAGTACTTC.

A remark on this clone: The same CDR3 also results from other DNA sequences found in this sample. The chain carries TRBV2 and TRBJ2-7; 7 positions match TRBD2. V lost 6 bases, J lost 6 bases, and 17 bases stayed unmatched. CDR1 and CDR2 (germline): SNHLY, FYNNEI. The CDR3 runs 16 residues. The CDR3 region has the DNA TGTGCCAGCAGGGGGACTCTAGCGGCTCACGCCAGCGAGCAGTACTTC. It codes for CASRGTLAAHASEQYF.

The V and J genes are TRBV30 and TRBJ1-1; TRBD1 might be the D (5 bases). V lost 4 bases and J 7 bases, leaving 22 bases between the germline ends. Germline CDR1 reads GTSNPN; CDR2 reads SVGIG (reference sequence). This CDR3 is 15 amino acids long. The CDR3 nucleotides are TGTGCCTGGAATAATCCCGCCGGGGGGGAAGATGAAGCTTTCTTT. Translated: CAWNNPAGGEDEAFF.

The CDR3 loop is CASSPTVFGQGADEAFF. The CDR3 region has the DNA TGTGCCAGCAGCCCAACAGTATTCGGACAGGGGGCGGATGAAGCTTTCTTT. The rearrangement links TRBV7-9 to TRBJ1-1; 11 bases map to TRBD1. CDR1 and CDR2 (germline): SEHNR, FQNEAQ (reference sequence). This CDR3 contains 17 residues. Germline trimming cut 5 bases from V and 7 bases from J; bases unmatched to any gene: 15.

The chain recombines TRBV23-1 with TRBJ2-1; TRBD1 matches at 8 bases. TRBV23-1 is an ORF for which the function is uncertain. V dropped 6 bases and J dropped 4; count of bases not matched to a gene: 5. The CDR3 covers 14 residues. The CDR3, as DNA: TGCGCCAGCAGCAACAGGGGGTGTTACAATGAGCAGTTCTTC. It is translated as CASSNRGCYNEQFF.

Only a few counts were recorded for this clone. V and J are TRBV6-1 and TRBJ1-1; 9 bases fit TRBD1. V trimming: 6 bases; J trimming: 4 bases; junction bases outside the gene matches: 3. Per the germline V gene, CDR1 is MNHNS and CDR2 is SASEGT. This CDR3 spans 13 amino acids. The CDR3 protein is CASRMTGGTEAFF. CDR3 nucleotides: TGTGCCAGCAGGATGACAGGGGGCACTGAAGCTTTCTTT.

This sequence joins TRBV10-1 and TRBJ2-5; D is perhaps TRBD1 (5 bases). The V gene's germline CDR1 is WNHNN and CDR2 SYGVQD (reference sequence). The CDR3 sequence is 14 residues long. Trimming stripped 2 bases from V and 5 bases from J, with 12 bases between. CDR3 in DNA: TGCGCCAGCAGTGAGACTGGCCAGGGCGAGACCCAGTACTTC. Protein sequence: CASSETGQGETQYF.

The chain links TRBV7-9 to TRBJ2-7; D is unresolved. Germline-derived CDR1 and CDR2 are SEHNR and FQNEAQ (reference sequence). The CDR3 totals 14 residues. Trimming took 5 bases from V and 0 from J, leaving 11 bases between them. The CDR3 spells CASSPPRGSYEQYF. In nucleotides, the CDR3 is TGTGCCAGCAGCCCCCCTCGCGGCTCCTACGAGCAGTACTTC.

The V and J genes are TRBV7-9 and TRBJ1-6; 7 nucleotides line up with TRBD1. The CDR3 has 16 residues. V was pared by 5 bases and J by 5 bases, with 9 bases of the junction left unmatched. Germline CDR1 and CDR2: SEHNR and FQNEAQ (reference sequence). CDR3 nucleotides: TGTGCCAGCAGCATTCTTTCGGACAGGCATAATTCACCCCTCCACTTT. It is translated as CASSILSDRHNSPLHF.

This rearrangement joins TRBV18 to TRBJ1-4; 12 bases match TRBD1. Per the germline V gene, CDR1 is KGHSH and CDR2 is LQKENI. The ends lost 2 bases at V and 8 bases at J; junction bases unmatched: 6. The CDR3 is 16 residues long. The CDR3 sequence is CASSPAGQGAKEKLFF. CDR3 DNA: TGTGCCAGCTCACCAGCGGGACAGGGGGCGAAGGAAAAACTGTTTTTT.

This clone was found once. The chain is built from TRBV27 and TRBJ2-6, with D possibly being TRBD1 (5 bases). CDR1 and CDR2 from the germline V gene are MNHEY and SMNVEV (reference sequence). The CDR3 covers 23 residues. V was pared by 6 bases and J by 0 bases, with 33 bases between. The CDR3: CASSSLVGWGDINLGSGANVLTF. The CDR3 DNA follows: TGTGCCAGCAGCTCCCTCGTGGGTTGGGGCGACATAAACTTGGGCTCTGGGGCCAACGTCCTGACTTTC.

V and J are TRBV4-2 and TRBJ2-7; 9 bases match TRBD1. Trimming took 0 bases from V and 6 from J; bases not matched to a gene: 9. Germline assignment: CDR1 LGHNA and CDR2 YNFKEQ. CDR3 length: 16 amino acids. CDR3 in amino acids: CASSQDPPGTGSEQYF. The CDR3 nucleotides read TGTGCCAGCAGCCAAGACCCCCCCGGGACAGGGTCCGAGCAGTACTTC.

This clone was detected only a few times. This chain connects TRBV28 to TRBJ2-6, with D maybe TRBD2 (5 bases). The germline gives CDR1 MDHEN, CDR2 SYDVKM. V was shortened by 3 bases and J by 1 base, with 10 bases between the two germline ends. This CDR3 has 16 residues. DNA of the CDR3: TGTGCCAGCAGTTTCACTAGGAGATCTGGGGCCAACGTCCTGACTTTC. Amino acids: CASSFTRRSGANVLTF.